This T cell receptor (beta chain) was captured by sequencing in a study of response to subunit inactivated influenza vaccine. TCRdb redid the calling of the RT-PCR reads with MiXCR, one entry per CDR3 protein. The sample consists of about 780,000 distinct CDR3 sequences, less than 20% of them appearing once. The germline V and J ends were trimmed by 3 bases and 8 bases, with 15 bases remaining between them. CDR3 length: 14 residues. The germline CDR1 and CDR2 sequences are SGDLS and YYNGEE. A note on this clonotype: The antigen remains undetermined.

Study outcomes and limitations: Authors suggested each seasonal flu vaccination may recruit only limited numbers of new T cells.

The specimen was PBMCs from blood, collected roughly 5 days after vaccination. The chain joins TRBV9 to TRBJ2-1; TRBD1 is a possible D gene (6 bases). This TCR came from a man aged 50 to 60 who received an inactivated influenza vaccine. The CDR3 DNA reads TGTGCCAGCAGCGCCCACAGGGCCGACGATGAGCAGTTCTTC. Its translation: CASSAHRADDEQFF.